The table lists the clone carrying this T cell receptor beta chain with a few counts. Antigen specificity is unknown. V was cut by 4 bases and J by 4 bases, with 11 bases left in between. Germline V gene lookup returns CDR1 LGHNA and CDR2 YSLEER. This CDR3 is built from 15 residues. The investigators reverse transcribed all of the isolated RNA, so they sequenced expressed TCRB transcripts. The study sequenced naive, central memory and regulatory T cell samples to an average of approximately 3.5 million reads. The data were produced by immunoSEQ multiplex PCR, yet TCRdb's version contains in-frame clones alone and is incomplete. The sample lists about 290,000 clones, under 8.5% occurring once. The data originate from a study of beta chain features in type 1 diabetes. Heparinised blood was drawn once per donor, averaging roughly 120 mL. Study-level results: High-TCR-expressing cells could be over-represented by cDNA sequencing.

Sequencing was performed on central memory CD4+ T cells from blood. V usage is TRBV4-3 and J usage is TRBJ2-6; maybe TRBD2 (5 bases). This receptor was identified in a woman aged 18-29 years in good health. This CDR3 is CASSPGSTGANVLTF. The CDR3 DNA reads as TGCGCCAGCAGCCCGGGGTCGACCGGGGCCAACGTCCTGACTTTC.